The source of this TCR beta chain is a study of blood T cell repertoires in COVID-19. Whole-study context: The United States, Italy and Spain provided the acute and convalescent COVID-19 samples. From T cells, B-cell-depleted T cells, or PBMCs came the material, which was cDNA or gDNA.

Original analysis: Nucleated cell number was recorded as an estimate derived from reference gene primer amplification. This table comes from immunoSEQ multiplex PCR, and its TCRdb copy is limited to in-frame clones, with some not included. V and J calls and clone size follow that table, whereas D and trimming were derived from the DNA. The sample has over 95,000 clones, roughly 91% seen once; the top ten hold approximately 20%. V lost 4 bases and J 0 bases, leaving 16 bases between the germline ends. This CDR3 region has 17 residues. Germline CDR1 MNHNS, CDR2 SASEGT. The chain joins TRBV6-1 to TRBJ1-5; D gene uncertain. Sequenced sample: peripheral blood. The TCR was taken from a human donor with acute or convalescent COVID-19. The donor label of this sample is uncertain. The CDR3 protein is CASSATFTQYSNQPQHF. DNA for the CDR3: TGTGCCAGCAGTGCGACTTTTACGCAGTATAGCAATCAGCCCCAGCATTTT.